A single T cell receptor (beta chain) is shown here with its context. Its specificity is unknown. The data originate from a study of blood T cells in healthy people across ages. Study-wide results and caveats: Naive CD4+ cells and diversity were both higher in long-lived donors than in aged donors.

A second PCR, run for about 7 to 12 cycles, used a sample-barcoded 5' primer plus a J-beta primer mix. TCRdb called the 5' RACE reads again in MiXCR, with one record for every CDR3 protein. Among some 710,000 distinct CDR3 sequences listed, about a fifth were seen once. The sequenced sample was blood. The TCR originated in a man aged 65-85 years in good health.

The CDR3 loop reads CASTYVTDTQYF. Written as DNA, the CDR3 is TGTGCCAGCACCTACGTTACAGATACGCAGTATTTT. This sequence joins TRBV5-6 and TRBJ2-3; no definite D call. This CDR3 has 12 residues. Germline lookup yields CDR1 SGHDT and CDR2 YYEEEE. The germline V and J ends were trimmed by 6 bases and 3 bases, with 8 bases remaining between them.